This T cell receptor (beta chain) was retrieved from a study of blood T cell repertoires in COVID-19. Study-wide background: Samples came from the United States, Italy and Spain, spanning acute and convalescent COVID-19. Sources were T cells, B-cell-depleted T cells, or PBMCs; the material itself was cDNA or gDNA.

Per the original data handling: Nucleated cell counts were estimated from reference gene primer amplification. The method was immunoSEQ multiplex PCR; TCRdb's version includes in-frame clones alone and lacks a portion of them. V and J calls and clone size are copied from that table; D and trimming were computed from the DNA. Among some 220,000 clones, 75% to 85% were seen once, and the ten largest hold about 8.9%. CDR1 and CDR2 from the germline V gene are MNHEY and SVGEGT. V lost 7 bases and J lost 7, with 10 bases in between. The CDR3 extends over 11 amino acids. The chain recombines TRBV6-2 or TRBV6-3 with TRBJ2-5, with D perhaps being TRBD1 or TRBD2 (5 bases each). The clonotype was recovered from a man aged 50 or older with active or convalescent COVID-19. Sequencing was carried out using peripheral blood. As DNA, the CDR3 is TGTGCCAGCACCCCAGGGAGGACCCAGTACTTC. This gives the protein CASTPGRTQYF.